This section outlines one TCR beta chain sequence together with its context. Antigen specificity is unknown. Trimming stripped 2 bases from V and 2 bases from J, with 11 bases between. This CDR3 is built from 15 residues. Per the germline V gene, CDR1 is MNHNS and CDR2 is SASEGT. The source of the sample is a study of CD8 T cells in ankylosing spondylitis. Findings of the study overall: Earlier literature documents some of the motif variants in reactive arthritis synovial fluid and blood.

TCRdb reprocessed the 5' RACE reads via MiXCR and lists one record per CDR3 protein. This sample has about 140,000 distinct CDR3 sequences, with 7% to 10% found just once. The clonotype comes from a male donor with ankylosing spondylitis. The V gene is TRBV6-1, the J gene TRBJ2-3; no reliable D call. The material sequenced was synovial fluid, either unsorted or a sorted T cell fraction (not recorded which). The CDR3 reads CASSELGRSTDTQYF. CDR3 nucleotide sequence: TGTGCCAGCAGTGAACTAGGCCGCTCCACAGATACGCAGTATTTT.